The 31 T cell receptor beta chains below all came from one sample that was sequenced in a study of T cell changes during pregnancy in multiple sclerosis. Clones were sequenced by immunoSEQ multiplex PCR, and TCRdb holds only the in-frame ones, with some missing. The profile covers 50,000 or so clones, with 80% to 95% appearing a single time and 0.25% to 0.3% taken by the ten largest. The sample in question was CD4+ T cells from peripheral blood mononuclear cells, obtained in the second trimester of pregnancy. The receptors shown here come from a female donor with multiple sclerosis, enrolled in a pregnancy study.

V gene TRBV18 combines with J gene TRBJ1-1; no clear D gene. The CDR3 spans 15 residues. From germline, CDR1 is KGHSH and CDR2 LQKENI. Trimming pared 1 base from V and 0 bases from J, leaving 9 bases between. CDR3 sequence reads: CASSPLGSLNTEAFF. The CDR3 bases are TGTGCCAGCTCACCACTGGGGAGTCTGAACACTGAAGCTTTCTTT.

V gene TRBV6-5 combines with J gene TRBJ1-2, with a weak D call TRBD1 (5 bases). Per germline, CDR1 MNHEY and CDR2 SVGAGI. The CDR3 is 13 amino acids. V dropped 6 bases and J dropped 3 bases, with 11 bases sitting between them. The CDR3 region is CASSNGHYYGYTF. The CDR3 DNA reads as TGTGCCAGCAGCAATGGACACTACTATGGCTACACCTTC.

The chain carries TRBV5-1 and TRBJ2-2; no definite D call. The germline gives CDR1 SGHRS, CDR2 YFSETQ. Trimming removed 4 bases at V and 2 bases at J, with 6 bases between. The CDR3 contains 13 residues. The CDR3 sequence: CASSEPNTGELFF. The CDR3 DNA sequence: TGCGCCAGCAGCGAGCCTAACACCGGGGAGCTGTTTTTT.

The chain recombines TRBV5-5 with TRBJ2-4, with 8 bases lining up with TRBD1. CDR1 and CDR2 from the germline V gene are SGHKS and YYEKEE (reference sequence). Losses at the gene ends were 2 bases for V and 8 bases for J; bases not matched to a gene: 6. CDR3 size: 14 residues. The chain's CDR3 is CASSFRTGWDIQYF. The CDR3 DNA follows: TGTGCCAGCAGCTTCCGGACAGGGTGGGACATTCAGTACTTC.

J is TRBJ2-2 and V is TRBV9; D perhaps matches TRBD2 (6 bases). V was shortened by 7 bases and J by 5 bases, with 15 bases between the two germline ends. This CDR3 contains 14 residues. Germline loops: CDR1 SGDLS, CDR2 YYNGEE. The CDR3 loop is CASGGTGGTGELFF. CDR3 DNA sequence: TGTGCCAGCGGGGGGACCGGAGGGACCGGGGAGCTGTTTTTT.

The rearrangement links TRBV27 to TRBJ1-1; D remains unclear. The CDR3 has 17 amino acids. V was cut by 7 bases and J by 0 bases, with 21 bases left in between. Germline assignment: CDR1 MNHEY and CDR2 SMNVEV (reference sequence). The CDR3 protein is CASTWSGIDLMNTEAFF. Written as DNA, the CDR3 is TGTGCCAGCACCTGGTCCGGGATAGATCTAATGAACACTGAAGCTTTCTTT.

V is TRBV7-6 and J is TRBJ1-1; tentative D call: TRBD1 (5 bases). There are 15 residues in the CDR3. In germline, CDR1 is SGHVS, CDR2 FNYEAQ. V was cut by 5 bases and J by 4 bases, with 17 bases left in between. CDR3 DNA: TGTGCCAGCAGCCCATTTGGCGGGGGAACCACTGAAGCTTTCTTT. It is translated as CASSPFGGGTTEAFF.

The V gene is TRBV29-1, the J gene TRBJ1-3, with unresolved D. V lost 7 bases, J lost 3 bases, and 16 bases lay in between. CDR1 and CDR2 (germline): SQVTM, ANQGSEA. This CDR3 contains 14 residues. CDR3 DNA sequence: TGCAGCGCTGCGTTTATGTCCGGTGGAAACACCATATATTTT. Its translation is CSAAFMSGGNTIYF.

The rearrangement links TRBV14 to TRBJ1-2; TRBD1 agrees at 8 bases. This CDR3 spans 15 amino acids. V shed 0 bases and J 8 bases; nucleotides not matched to a gene: 8. Germline lookup yields CDR1 SGHDN and CDR2 FVKESK. The CDR3 loop reads CASSQDQGQVGGYTF. The CDR3, as DNA: TGTGCCAGCAGCCAAGATCAGGGACAGGTGGGAGGCTACACCTTC.

In this sample, this clone turned up once. The chain recombines TRBV7-9 with TRBJ1-1; D is undetermined. Trimming pared 1 base from V and 1 base from J, leaving 13 bases between. This CDR3 contains 16 residues. Germline CDR1 and CDR2: SEHNR and FQNEAQ (reference sequence). CDR3 coding DNA: TGTGCCAGCAGCTTAGGGAGAGGAAAATCGAACACTGAAGCTTTCTTT. It translates to CASSLGRGKSNTEAFF.

The chain combines TRBV28 with TRBJ1-5, with 7 bases fitting TRBD1. V shed 2 bases, J shed 1 base, and the junction held 17 bases outside the gene matches. CDR1 is MDHEN and CDR2 is SYDVKM in the germline V gene. The CDR3 covers 20 residues. The chain's CDR3 is CASSLSPVGQDLESNQPQHF. The CDR3 DNA reads TGTGCCAGCAGTTTAAGTCCTGTAGGACAGGACCTAGAAAGCAATCAGCCCCAGCATTTT.

This clone is a singleton in its sample. This chain links TRBV7-9 with TRBJ1-2, with unresolved D. V was cut by 5 bases and J by 8 bases, with 9 bases left in between. The germline V gene encodes CDR1 SEHNR and CDR2 FQNEAQ (reference sequence). This CDR3 spans 11 amino acids. The CDR3 coding sequence is TGTGCCAGCAGCCGAACCCGGGGCTACACCTTC. Encoded protein: CASSRTRGYTF. The entire variable domain, with the rest obtained from reference TRBV7-9 and TRBJ1-2, is as follows: DTGVSQNPRHKITKRGQNVTFRCDPISEHNRLYWYRQTLGQGPEFLTYFQNEAQLEKSRLLSDRFSAERPKGSFSTLEIQRTEQGDSAMYLCASSRTRGYTFGSGTRLTVV.

V is TRBV18 and J is TRBJ2-7, with TRBD1 as a possible D gene (6 bases). V lost 6 bases, J lost 1 base, and 10 bases lay in between. This CDR3 region has 13 residues. The germline CDR1 and CDR2 sequences are KGHSH and LQKENI. Here the CDR3 reads CASSGAESYEQYF. The CDR3, as DNA: TGTGCCAGCTCGGGGGCGGAATCCTACGAGCAGTACTTC.

This clone was recorded once. CDR3 region: CASSPTGISSYEQYF. CDR3 nucleotides: TGTGCCAGCAGCCCTACCGGGATCAGCTCCTACGAGCAGTACTTC. The rearrangement links TRBV25-1 to TRBJ2-7; perhaps TRBD2 as D (5 bases). The length of the CDR3 is 15 residues. Germline V lookup: CDR1 MGHDK, CDR2 SYGVNS. V lost 6 bases, J lost 0 bases, and 15 bases lay in between.

The V call is TRBV28, the J call TRBJ1-1; 9 nucleotides agree with TRBD1. The ends lost 5 bases at V and 5 bases at J; junction bases unmatched: 6. This CDR3 contains 14 residues. Germline V gene data show CDR1 as MDHEN and CDR2 as SYDVKM. CDR3: CASSGTGRNTEAFF. CDR3 DNA sequence: TGTGCCAGCAGTGGGACAGGGAGGAATACTGAAGCTTTCTTT.

The V call is TRBV7-3, the J call TRBJ2-5; perhaps TRBD1 as D (6 bases). The CDR3 covers 14 residues. Germline loops: CDR1 SGHTA, CDR2 FQGTGA. Trimming removed 5 bases from V and 1 base from J, with 11 bases in between. The CDR3 nucleotides are TGTGCCAGCAGCAAAGGGGGATTCCAAGAGACCCAGTACTTC. It translates to CASSKGGFQETQYF.

The chain is built from TRBV7-3 and TRBJ1-4; D perhaps matches TRBD1 (6 bases). The CDR3 covers 15 residues. Germline V gene data show CDR1 as SGHTA and CDR2 as FQGTGA. V lost 5 bases, J lost 0 bases, and 10 bases lay in between. The CDR3 coding sequence is TGTGCCAGCAGCCCTACAGGGTCAACTAATGAAAAACTGTTTTTT. Amino acids: CASSPTGSTNEKLFF.

This chain connects TRBV13 to TRBJ2-2, with 11 bases aligning to TRBD1. The germline CDR1 and CDR2 sequences are PRHDT and FYEKMQ (reference sequence). Unmatched junction bases numbered 4, after V lost 5 bases and J lost 5 bases. The CDR3 loop spans 15 amino acids. In DNA, the CDR3 is TGTGCCAGCAGCGTCCGGGACAGGGGGACCGGGGAGCTGTTTTTT. It encodes CASSVRDRGTGELFF. The complete variable domain, with remaining parts taken from reference TRBV13 and TRBJ2-2, reads AAGVIQSPRHLIKEKRETATLKCYPIPRHDTVYWYQQGPGQDPQFLISFYEKMQSDKGSIPDRFSAQQFSDYHSELNMSSLELGDSALYFCASSVRDRGTGELFFGEGSRLTVL.

The chain combines TRBV2 with TRBJ2-1; the D is unclear. V was cut by 3 bases and J by 7 bases, with 7 bases left in between. Germline lookup yields CDR1 SNHLY and CDR2 FYNNEI. The CDR3 spans 12 residues. In DNA form, the CDR3 reads TGTGCCAGCAGTGATGCGGCTAATGAGCAGTTCTTC. It encodes CASSDAANEQFF.

The chain joins TRBV7-9 to TRBJ2-7; possibly TRBD1 for D (5 bases). Trimming shortened V by 2 bases and J by 2 bases, and 10 bases separated the two germline ends. Germline loops: CDR1 SEHNR, CDR2 FQNEAQ (reference sequence). This CDR3 region has 14 residues. CDR3 DNA: TGTGCCAGCAGCTTATTAGGGGATACCTACGAGCAGTACTTC. Translating gives CASSLLGDTYEQYF.

The chain carries TRBV29-1 and TRBJ1-2, with 9 bases identical to TRBD1. Trimming took 7 bases from V and 7 from J; bases not matched to a gene: 7. This CDR3 has 12 amino acids. In germline, CDR1 is SQVTM, CDR2 ANQGSEA. CDR3 coding DNA: TGCAGCGCAACCGGGACAGGGACTGGCTACACCTTC. It yields the protein CSATGTGTGYTF.

V and J are TRBV9 and TRBJ2-1, with D possibly matching TRBD1 (5 bases). The CDR3 is 16 amino acids. Germline CDR1 SGDLS, CDR2 YYNGEE. The germline V and J ends were trimmed by 4 bases and 5 bases, with 19 bases remaining between them. This CDR3 is CASSPGAARWDNEQFF. Written as DNA, the CDR3 is TGTGCCAGCAGCCCTGGGGCGGCTAGGTGGGACAATGAGCAGTTCTTC.

The J gene is TRBJ2-3, the V gene TRBV7-9; 11 bases map to TRBD2. V shed 5 bases and J 2 bases; nucleotides not matched to a gene: 6. In germline, CDR1 is SEHNR, CDR2 FQNEAQ (reference sequence). The CDR3 length is 16 residues. The DNA for the CDR3 is TGTGCCAGCAGCCTACTACTAGCGGGGGACACAGATACGCAGTATTTT. Residues: CASSLLLAGDTDTQYF.

This chain joins TRBV7-3 and TRBJ1-3, with a possible D match to TRBD1 (6 bases). V shed 2 bases and J shed 4 bases, with 12 bases lying between them. The CDR3 runs 15 residues. Germline assignment: CDR1 SGHTA and CDR2 FQGTGA. This CDR3 reads CASSLGGAYGNTIYF. CDR3 sequence (DNA): TGTGCCAGCAGCTTAGGGGGGGCTTACGGAAACACCATATATTTT. The full variable domain, completed using reference TRBV7-3 and TRBJ1-3, is GAGVSQTPSNKVTEKGKYVELRCDPISGHTALYWYRQSLGQGPEFLIYFQGTGAADDSGLPNDRFFAVRPEGSVSTLKIQRTERGDSAVYLCASSLGGAYGNTIYFGEGSWLTVV.

V usage is TRBV10-3 and J usage is TRBJ1-3; TRBD1 matches 8 bases. V gave up 7 bases and J gave up 0 bases; unmatched junction bases: 5. The CDR3 loop spans 15 amino acids. The germline gives CDR1 ENHRY, CDR2 SYGVKD. The CDR3 loop reads CAINGQGRSGNTIYF. The DNA of the CDR3 is TGTGCCATCAACGGACAGGGCCGCTCTGGAAACACCATATATTTT.

This chain joins TRBV4-1 and TRBJ2-7; D is uncertain. Germline CDR1 is MGHRA and CDR2 is YSYEKL. V was clipped by 1 base and J by 6 bases, with 10 bases between them. The CDR3 sequence is 13 residues long. This CDR3 is CASSQVKSTEQYF. DNA for the CDR3: TGCGCCAGCAGCCAAGTAAAAAGCACCGAGCAGTACTTC.

The chain couples TRBV19 to TRBJ2-6, with TRBD1 matching 7 bases. This CDR3 is 16 amino acids long. Per germline, CDR1 LNHDA and CDR2 SQIVND (reference sequence). V shed 7 bases, J shed 0 bases, and the junction held 6 bases outside the gene matches. CDR3 sequence reads: CASTTGTSSGANVLTF. In DNA form, the CDR3 reads TGTGCCAGTACGACAGGGACGAGCTCTGGGGCCAACGTCCTGACTTTC.

The CDR3 DNA sequence: TGTGCCAGCAGTGAAGCGACTAGCGGGGGGGAGACCCAGTACTTC. Encoded protein: CASSEATSGGETQYF. This chain links TRBV2 with TRBJ2-5, with 13 bases aligning to TRBD2. From germline, CDR1 is SNHLY and CDR2 FYNNEI. Trimming removed 0 bases from V and 5 bases from J; junction bases left unmatched: 0. The CDR3 is 15 amino acids.

The V call is TRBV10-3, the J call TRBJ1-3, with TRBD1 identical over 8 bases. The length of the CDR3 is 15 residues. V was clipped by 4 bases and J by 4 bases; unmatched bases: 6. Germline V gives CDR1 ENHRY, CDR2 SYGVKD. The CDR3: CAISGTGPRGNTIYF. In nucleotides, the CDR3 is TGTGCCATCAGTGGGACAGGGCCGAGGGGAAACACCATATATTTT.

This chain connects TRBV11-3 to TRBJ1-3; TRBD1 aligns across 8 bases. Germline V gene sequence: CDR1 SGHNT, CDR2 YENEEA. J gave up 0 bases and V 5 bases, and 9 bases lay outside the gene matches. The CDR3 loop spans 17 amino acids. This CDR3 is CASSPIWTGYSGNTIYF. CDR3 DNA sequence: TGTGCCAGCAGCCCGATCTGGACAGGGTACTCTGGAAACACCATATATTTT.

The chain carries TRBV4-1 and TRBJ2-7; TRBD2 agrees at 15 bases. Germline CDR1 is MGHRA and CDR2 is YSYEKL. This CDR3 has 18 amino acids. With V trimmed by 3 bases and J by 6 bases, 12 bases remained unmatched. The CDR3 DNA is TGCGCCAGCAGCCAGCTAGACATGGGACTAGCGGGGGGCCGCGAGCAGTACTTC. Translating it yields CASSQLDMGLAGGREQYF.